This T cell receptor (beta chain) was captured in a study of blood T cell repertoires in COVID-19. The CDR3 is 16 residues long. The ends lost 0 bases at V and 8 bases at J; junction bases unmatched: 11. The V gene's germline CDR1 is SEHNR and CDR2 FQNEAQ (reference sequence). The assay was immunoSEQ multiplex PCR, and TCRdb's table has in-frame clones only and misses some. The sample lists hundreds of thousands of clones; approximately 88% were seen once. Sequencing was carried out using peripheral blood. The chain links TRBV7-9 to TRBJ1-2; 8 bases agree with TRBD1. The TCR sequence derives from a woman aged 25-40 years with COVID-19, enrolled during active disease. CDR3 coding DNA: TGTGCCAGCAGCTTAGCCGGGACAGGCAATCTGGGAGGCTACACCTTC. This gives the protein CASSLAGTGNLGGYTF.